Reported below is one T cell receptor (beta chain). Its cognate antigen has yet to be identified. No base quality values were provided; no much bigger clone lies one nucleotide off. The source of the sample is a study of identical twins (dated by TCRdb to about 2016). Study-wide context: The study deep-sequenced TCR alpha and beta repertoires from monozygotic twins, unrelated adults of various ages and cord blood to test whether fetal clonotypes persist. To rule out contamination, the twin experiments were replicated at different times with different library preparation protocols. On the study overall, not on this receptor specifically: Invariant T cells such as MAIT and iNKT could partly confound zero-insertion analyses, though diverse VJ usage argued against this for most clonotypes. Because the same donors could not be followed over many years, the conclusions depended on cross-sectional statistical analysis. Out-of-frame TCR alpha sharing in monozygotic twins was systematically underestimated by recombination models, whereas sharing between unrelated individuals was in agreement with the recombination models. Compared with coincidental sharing between unrelated individuals, out-of-frame TCR alpha sequences shared between twins showed an excess of sequences with low generation probability. Abundant cord blood beta clonotypes had fewer insertions, young adult naive repertoires showed a similar but weaker trend, and memory repertoires showed no such trend. Excess twin sharing in beta out-of-frame sequences was weaker because fewer shared sequences lowered the signal-to-noise ratio.

All donors were healthy Caucasians. The twin cohort comprised three pairs of female monozygotic twins, all aged roughly 18 to 29 years. Positive isolation kits from Invitrogen were used to isolate CD4+ and CD8+ T cell populations. Preparation of the library involved 5' RACE. These reads were obtained on an Illumina HiSeq 2000. A universal primer binding site was added through template switching, and the final cDNA carried a unique molecular identifier so that TCR cDNA molecules could be counted accurately. Specific primers in the conserved constant-segment region were used to synthesize first-strand cDNA for the TCR alpha and beta chains. To control for contamination, every cDNA library carried two barcodes: a SMART-Mk sample barcode plus Illumina barcodes. Two successive PCR steps introduced TruSeq adapter sequences along with Illumina sample barcodes. The Illumina HiSeq platform was used with custom primers to sequence TCR alpha and beta cDNA libraries. The original methods were these. MiGEC processed the raw reads to extract unique molecular identifiers, while MiXCR was used to determine the CDR3 positions. For each individual, recombination models were inferred using an EM algorithm with the repgenHMM and IGoR tools. The analysis of shared clonotypes was done with the tcR package in R, with sharing normalized by the product of cloneset sizes. To study raw recombination free of thymic and clonal selection effects, out-of-frame nonproductive sequences were analyzed. TCRdb ran its own pipeline on the public reads, namely fastp trimming at Q25 and MiXCR clone calling, and kept in-frame beta chains. Duplicate CDR3 protein sequences are folded into a single record with the most common DNA and genes. TCRdb, not the authors, supplied the V and J calls. The sample profile shows hundreds of thousands of distinct CDR3 sequences; 7.5% of them were found once. The ten largest clones capture over 5% of the sample.

The data also belong to a second study, concerning yellow fever vaccine responses in identical twins. Looking at the second paper: The T cell response to vaccination in identical twins was reported by the authors to appear partly convergent and partly personalized. The study precisely tracked vaccine-responding T cell clones in identical twins.

The sequencing input was CD8+ T cells sorted from blood. The clonotype was recovered from a woman aged 18-35 years in good health.

At the DNA level, the sequence is TGTGCCAGCAGTCGACCAGACAGTCGGAACACTGAAGCTTTCTTT. Protein translation: CASSRPDSRNTEAFF. This sequence uses TRBV7-9 and TRBJ1-1; TRBD1 is a possible D gene, resting on 5 matching bases. From cysteine to phenylalanine, the CDR3 is 15 amino acids long. The DNA shown is the 45-base CDR3, in frame from base 1. Taken from the germline V gene (reference sequence), the CDR1 and CDR2 loops are SEHNR and FQNEAQ. At the junction V is shortened by 6 bases and J by 1 base, with 15 bases in between.